Sequencing of this TCR beta chain was carried out in a study of blood T cell repertoires in COVID-19. Study-level background: Researchers got acute and convalescent COVID-19 samples from the United States, Italy and Spain. T cells, B-cell-depleted T cells, or PBMCs supplied cDNA or gDNA.

The authors' processing: For nucleated cells, counts were estimated from reference gene primer amplification. The assay was immunoSEQ multiplex PCR, and TCRdb's table has in-frame clones only and misses some. The DNA gave D and trimming, while V, J and clone size come from that table. Found here are hundreds of thousands of clones, approximately 86% of them singletons; the top ten hold about 2.9%. The germline V gene has CDR1 SGHNT and CDR2 YYREEE (reference sequence). The CDR3 covers 15 residues. Trimming removed 0 bases from V and 2 bases from J, with 9 bases in between. The origin of this receptor is a man aged 55-75 years with acute or convalescent COVID-19. This chain links TRBV5-4 with TRBJ1-3; D may be TRBD1 (5 bases). Sequenced material: peripheral blood. DNA of the CDR3: TGTGCCAGCAGCTTGGCGGGGGGGACTGGAAACACCATATATTTT. It yields the protein CASSLAGGTGNTIYF.